The 17 T cell receptor beta chains given below trace back to one sample, sequenced in a study of T cell responses to AZD1222 COVID-19 vaccine. Sequencing was performed with immunoSEQ multiplex PCR; in TCRdb, only in-frame clones are kept and a portion is missing. The sample contains 150,000 to 200,000 clones, about 90% of which appear only once. The sequences come from peripheral blood, collected on day 0 of AZD1222 vaccination. Receptors were obtained from an adult in good health.

The chain recombines TRBV28 with TRBJ2-7; 9 bases align to TRBD2. Germline V CDR1 and CDR2: MDHEN, SYDVKM. Trimming cost V 6 bases and J 2 bases; bases outside gene matches: 5. The CDR3 totals 14 residues. The CDR3 DNA is TGTGCCAGCAGCTCTGCTAGCGGGGCCTACGAGCAGTACTTC. Its translation: CASSSASGAYEQYF.

The chain uses TRBV15 and TRBJ2-3, with D hard to call. From germline, CDR1 is LNHNV and CDR2 YYDKDF (reference sequence). The V end lost 1 base, the J end lost 2 bases, and 19 bases lay between the germline ends. The CDR3 length is 18 residues. CDR3 amino acids: CATSRGPSESRTTDTQYF. The CDR3 nucleotides read TGTGCCACCAGCAGAGGGCCCTCGGAGTCGCGTACCACAGATACGCAGTATTTT.

This clone was counted a single time. The CDR3 DNA is TGCGCCAGCAGCCTCGGGACAGGGAATCAGCCCCAGCATTTT. As protein: CASSLGTGNQPQHF. V and J are TRBV4-1 and TRBJ1-5, with 9 bases identical to TRBD1. CDR3 length: 14 residues. Germline V gene data show CDR1 as MGHRA and CDR2 as YSYEKL. V lost 4 bases, J lost 4 bases, and 2 bases stayed unmatched.

The chain joins TRBV18 to TRBJ2-7; no reliable D call. The germline CDR1 and CDR2 sequences are KGHSH and LQKENI. The V gene lost 0 bases and the J gene lost 0 bases, with 12 bases spanning the gap. This CDR3 spans 16 amino acids. DNA of the CDR3: TGTGCCAGCTCACCACCGACAACGGAGATCTCCTACGAGCAGTACTTC. As protein: CASSPPTTEISYEQYF.

This chain links TRBV6-6 with TRBJ2-7; D not certain. CDR3 size: 17 residues. In germline, CDR1 is MNHNY, CDR2 SVGAGI (reference sequence). V gave up 5 bases and J gave up 6 bases, with 26 bases separating them. The CDR3 bases are TGTGCCAGCAGTCCCCGGCAGGCAGCTCTAGGGTGGGGCGAGCAGTACTTC. Its translation is CASSPRQAALGWGEQYF.

This chain joins TRBV27 and TRBJ1-6; D is unresolved. The CDR3 sequence is 15 residues long. V lost 2 bases to trimming and J lost 0 bases, with 5 bases between them. CDR1 and CDR2 from the germline V gene are MNHEY and SMNVEV (reference sequence). CDR3 loop: CASSLGFSYNSPLHF. CDR3 DNA: TGTGCCAGCAGTTTAGGGTTCTCCTATAATTCACCCCTCCACTTT.

The rearrangement joins TRBV6-5 to TRBJ1-4, with D tentatively TRBD1 (5 bases). There are 15 residues in the CDR3. Germline CDR1 is MNHEY and CDR2 is SVGAGI. V was shortened by 2 bases and J by 6 bases, with 13 bases between the two germline ends. The CDR3 is CASSYSGARYEKLFF. Here the CDR3 DNA reads TGTGCCAGCAGTTACAGTGGGGCGAGGTATGAAAAACTGTTTTTT.

The sample holds a few counts of this clone. This chain uses TRBV19 with TRBJ2-3; 7 nucleotides agree with TRBD1. The CDR3 spans 16 residues. V was pared by 6 bases and J by 0 bases, with 9 bases of the junction left unmatched. Looked up from germline, CDR1 is LNHDA and CDR2 is SQIVND (reference sequence). This CDR3 is CASRPPDRVSTDTQYF. DNA of the CDR3: TGTGCCAGTAGACCGCCCGACAGGGTGAGCACAGATACGCAGTATTTT.

The chain couples TRBV5-6 to TRBJ1-1; TRBD1 might be the D (5 bases). V gave up 0 bases and J gave up 1 base, with 13 bases separating them. CDR1 and CDR2 (germline): SGHDT, YYEEEE. The CDR3 length is 16 residues. The CDR3: CASSLVRGHPNTEAFF. DNA for the CDR3: TGTGCCAGCAGCTTGGTACGAGGACACCCGAACACTGAAGCTTTCTTT. Looking up the rest from reference TRBV5-6 and TRBJ1-1 gives the full variable domain: DAGVTQSPTHLIKTRGQQVTLRCSPKSGHDTVSWYQQALGQGPQFIFQYYEEEERQRGNFPDRFSGHQFPNYSSELNVNALLLGDSALYLCASSLVRGHPNTEAFFGQGTRLTVV.

The CDR3 region is CATGLAGGAYEQYF. In DNA form, the CDR3 reads TGTGCCACCGGACTAGCGGGAGGAGCCTACGAGCAGTACTTC. The gene calls are TRBV7-2 and TRBJ2-7; 14 bases map to TRBD2. J gave up 2 bases and V 10 bases, and 4 bases lay outside the gene matches. The V gene's germline CDR1 is SGHTA and CDR2 FQGNSA. This CDR3 spans 14 amino acids.

As DNA, the CDR3 is TGTGCCAGTAGTAAGCCACTAGCGGCTAGCACAGATACGCAGTATTTT. Its protein product is CASSKPLAASTDTQYF. This chain joins TRBV19 and TRBJ2-3; 8 bases line up with TRBD2. With V trimmed by 4 bases and J by 0 bases, 6 bases remained unmatched. This CDR3 is built from 16 residues. CDR1 LNHDA and CDR2 SQIVND come from the germline V gene (reference sequence).

The J gene is TRBJ1-2, the V gene TRBV9; the D is unclear. The CDR3 consists of 14 residues. The germline V and J ends were trimmed by 3 bases and 0 bases, with 9 bases remaining between them. CDR1 and CDR2 from the germline V gene are SGDLS and YYNGEE. In DNA form, the CDR3 reads TGTGCCAGCAGCGGCGACGGCGCTAACTATGGCTACACCTTC. Encoded protein: CASSGDGANYGYTF.

The table lists this clone with a few counts. J is TRBJ2-7 and V is TRBV7-9, with D unclear. Germline values: CDR1 SEHNR, CDR2 FQNEAQ (reference sequence). The CDR3 is 13 residues long. V shed 2 bases and J shed 5 bases, with 10 bases lying between them. The CDR3 protein is CASSLSPVDEQYF. The CDR3 DNA is TGTGCCAGCAGCTTAAGCCCGGTCGACGAGCAGTACTTC.

V is TRBV4-1 and J is TRBJ1-2, with TRBD1 as a possible D gene (6 bases). The germline gives CDR1 MGHRA, CDR2 YSYEKL. The V end lost 2 bases, the J end lost 8 bases, and 18 bases lay between the germline ends. The CDR3 has 15 amino acids. The CDR3 loop is CASSQRTGLYVGYTF. CDR3 DNA: TGCGCCAGCAGCCAAAGAACAGGGTTGTACGTCGGCTACACCTTC.

The chain is built from TRBV11-2 and TRBJ1-2; a possible D gene is TRBD1 (5 bases). Trimming removed 2 bases from V and 4 bases from J, with 11 bases in between. Germline CDR1 SGHAT, CDR2 FQNNGV. The CDR3 totals 14 residues. The CDR3 is CASSLSGLVYGYTF. For the CDR3, the DNA is TGTGCCAGCAGCTTATCAGGGTTGGTCTATGGCTACACCTTC.

The V gene is TRBV5-1, the J gene TRBJ2-3; TRBD2 might be the D (8 bases). V lost 6 bases and J lost 4, with 21 bases in between. The CDR3 contains 16 residues. Per the germline V gene, CDR1 is SGHRS and CDR2 is YFSETQ. The CDR3 bases are TGCGCCAGCACCCAGGGGGTCGTAGCGGGATCAGATACGCAGTATTTT. Protein: CASTQGVVAGSDTQYF. Full variable domain (remainder filled in from reference TRBV5-1 and TRBJ2-3): KAGVTQTPRYLIKTRGQQVTLSCSPISGHRSVSWYQQTPGQGLQFLFEYFSETQRNKGNFPGRFSGRQFSNSRSEMNVSTLELGDSALYLCASTQGVVAGSDTQYFGPGTRLTVL.

The chain has TRBV30 and TRBJ1-4, with no clear D. This CDR3 is built from 13 residues. V was pared by 5 bases and J by 0 bases, with 7 bases between. The germline gives CDR1 GTSNPN, CDR2 SVGIG (reference sequence). CDR3 nucleotides: TGTGCCTGGGCCCAGACAACTAATGAAAAACTGTTTTTT. Its translation is CAWAQTTNEKLFF. Filled out from reference TRBV30 and TRBJ1-4, the complete variable domain reads SQTIHQWPATLVQPVGSPLSLECTVEGTSNPNLYWYRQAAGRGLQLLFYSVGIGQISSEVPQNLSASRPQDRQFILSSKKLLLSDSGFYLCAWAQTTNEKLFFGSGTQLSVL.